The clone carrying this T cell receptor (beta chain) has just a few counts. The record originates from a study of blood T cells in healthy people across ages. The CDR3 has 13 residues. Per germline, CDR1 SGHRS and CDR2 YFSETQ. Trimming took 6 bases from V and 2 from J, leaving 9 bases between them. A second about 6 to 12 cycle PCR used barcoded and J-beta primers. Using its own MiXCR run on the 5' RACE reads, TCRdb lists one record per CDR3 protein. The data show roughly 1,500,000 distinct CDR3 sequences, roughly 45% seen once. Sequencing was done on a sample of blood. The chain joins TRBV5-1 to TRBJ2-1; a possible D gene is TRBD1 (6 bases). This TCR derives from a young woman in good health. CDR3 sequence reads: CASMGAPYNEQFF. CDR3 bases: TGCGCCAGCATGGGGGCACCCTACAATGAGCAGTTCTTC.